This T cell receptor beta chain was identified in a study of cytomegalovirus exposure and HLA in healthy donors. With 0 bases removed from V and 6 bases from J, the gap between germline ends came to 15 bases. The germline V gene encodes CDR1 SGHVS and CDR2 FQNEAQ. This CDR3 is built from 16 residues. Regarding this clone: Its antigen is not identified.

Profiled with immunoSEQ multiplex PCR; TCRdb holds only in-frame clones, not every one. Of some 130,000 clones in the sample, 70% to 90% were seen once. Study results and caveats: The study recorded 160 or so TCR beta chains that were cytomegalovirus-associated.

The clonotype originates from a woman under 30 in good health and CMV-seropositive. Input material: PBMCs. The chain combines TRBV7-8 with TRBJ2-1, with D maybe TRBD2 (6 bases). In nucleotides, the CDR3 is TGTGCCAGCAGCTTAGCGTTGGCGGGAAGGGGCAATGAGCAGTTCTTC. Residues: CASSLALAGRGNEQFF.